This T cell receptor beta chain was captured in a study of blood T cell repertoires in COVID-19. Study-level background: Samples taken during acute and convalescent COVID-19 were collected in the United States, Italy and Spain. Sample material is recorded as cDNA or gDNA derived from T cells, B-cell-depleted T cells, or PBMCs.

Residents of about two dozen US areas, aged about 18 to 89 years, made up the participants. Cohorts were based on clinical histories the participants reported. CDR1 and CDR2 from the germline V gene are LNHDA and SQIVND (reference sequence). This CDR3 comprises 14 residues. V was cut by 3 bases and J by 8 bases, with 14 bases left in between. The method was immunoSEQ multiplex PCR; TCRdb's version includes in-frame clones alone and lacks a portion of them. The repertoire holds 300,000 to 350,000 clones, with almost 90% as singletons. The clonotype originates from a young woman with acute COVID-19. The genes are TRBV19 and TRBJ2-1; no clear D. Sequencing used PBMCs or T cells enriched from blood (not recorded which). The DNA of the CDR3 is TGTGCCAGTAGTATTGGGTCCGACCTAGATGAGCAGTTCTTC. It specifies CASSIGSDLDEQFF. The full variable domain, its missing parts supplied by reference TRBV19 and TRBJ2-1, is DGGITQSPKYLFRKEGQNVTLSCEQNLNHDAMYWYRQDPGQGLRLIYYSQIVNDFQKGDIAEGYSVSREKKESFPLTVTSAQKNPTAFYLCASSIGSDLDEQFFGPGTRLTVL.